Listed below are T cell receptor beta chains from one sample, sequenced in a study of blood T cell repertoires in COVID-19. Using immunoSEQ multiplex PCR, the repertoire was profiled, and TCRdb retains in-frame clones only, with some absent. The table shows 300,000 to 400,000 clones, with under 90% occurring only once. The material sequenced was peripheral blood. Source of these receptors: a woman under 40 with COVID-19, enrolled during active disease. The conserved cysteine and the conserved F or W are not part of the CDR3 here. The order of the fields is clone size, D gene, V gene, J gene, CDR3 length, CDR3 protein. The D gene is left open where the match is weak. Part of the rows lack a size; the others show once, few, many or a class for expanded clones.

NA	TRBD1	TRBV25-1	TRBJ1-1	14	ASSEGGTGGLAEAF
NA	TRBD1	TRBV7-8	TRBJ2-3	12	ASSSRDRPDTQY
NA	NA	TRBV6-5	TRBJ1-2	11	ASNPGWGYGYT
NA	NA	TRBV12-3/TRBV12-4	TRBJ2-3	11	ASSFTGTDTQY
NA	NA	TRBV19	TRBJ1-1	12	ASSRVEGNTEAF
NA	NA	TRBV6-5	TRBJ2-5	11	ASRLTVEETQY
NA	TRBD2	TRBV9	TRBJ2-2	12	ASRPGLAPGELF
NA	NA	TRBV19	TRBJ1-1	16	ASSIPLLTTGGASEAF
NA	NA	TRBV5-6	TRBJ1-5	14	ASSLKGTGPAQPQH
NA	TRBD1	TRBV28	TRBJ1-2	12	ASSSTGAGYGYT
NA	NA	TRBV12-3/TRBV12-4	TRBJ2-2	11	ASLAAANVELF
NA	NA	TRBV7-8	TRBJ2-1	13	ASSISGGTYNEQF
once	TRBD1	TRBV11-2	TRBJ1-4	13	ASSLSGTGVEKLF
NA	TRBD1	TRBV5-1	TRBJ2-7	11	ASRWDRGSEQY
NA	NA	TRBV27	TRBJ1-1	13	ASSFQGRGNTEAF
few	NA	TRBV6-5	TRBJ2-5	12	ASRQTLSQETQY
NA	NA	TRBV19	TRBJ1-2	9	ASSMFQGYT
NA	TRBD1	TRBV5-1	TRBJ1-1	13	ASSPGDRAKVEAF
NA	TRBD1	TRBV4-1	TRBJ2-6	15	ASSQADRGLGANVLT
NA	TRBD2	TRBV9	TRBJ2-3	17	ASSVGSRAGGVPTDTQY
NA	TRBD1	TRBV7-9	TRBJ1-6	12	ASSPGQGNSPLH
once	TRBD1	TRBV10-3	TRBJ2-7	13	AISGGGQGTYEQY
NA	TRBD2	TRBV11-1	TRBJ2-7	13	ASSLGLASSYEQY
NA	TRBD1	TRBV4-2	TRBJ1-3	13	ASSQETGGIDTIY
NA	TRBD1	TRBV6-6	TRBJ2-2	17	ASSTAVNRDRGNTGELF
NA	NA	TRBV27	TRBJ2-3	14	ASSFTSLGSTDTQY
NA	TRBD2	TRBV19	TRBJ2-1	14	ASSISGGVDRNEQF
NA	NA	TRBV3-1/TRBV3-2	TRBJ2-7	15	ASSQGFRDSAFYEQY
NA	TRBD2	TRBV19	TRBJ2-3	18	ASRGGRRTSGGSSTDTQY